This entry features one T cell receptor beta chain sequence. No antigen is known for it. Since no conserved phenylalanine or tryptophan closes the CDR3, a read error is the likely cause. The data are from a study of tumor-infiltrating lymphocytes in primary liver carcinoma. TCR beta cDNA was made from 400 to 500 ng total RNA with a constant-region primer. ARM-PCR was slightly modified, and three nested multiplex PCR rounds with it gave rise to the TCR beta libraries. With TRBV1-TRBV30 forward primers and a C-beta reverse primer, the first two PCR rounds were run for 9 to 10 cycles each. TCRdb fed the multiplex PCR reads into MiXCR, producing one record per CDR3 protein. The profile shows about 200,000 distinct CDR3 sequences, over 80% of them singletons. The study co-extracted DNA and RNA from around 20-30 mg of unsorted bulk tissue. Overall study findings and caveats: Presence in all five tumor regions was observed for only about 7-24% of top clones.

This CDR3 comprises 17 residues. CDR1 MNHNS and CDR2 SASEGT come from the germline V gene. The V end was cut by 2 bases, the J end by 2 bases, with 17 bases between. The chain carries TRBV6-1 and TRBJ2-3; maybe TRBD2 (5 bases). The TCR comes from a man in his forties with primary liver carcinoma and hepatitis B virus infection. Sequencing was performed on tumor tissue from primary liver carcinoma. DNA for the CDR3: TGTGCCAGCAGTGAAATGTGGAGGAGATTGTTCACAGATACGCAGTATATT. Protein product: CASSEMWRRLFTDTQYI.